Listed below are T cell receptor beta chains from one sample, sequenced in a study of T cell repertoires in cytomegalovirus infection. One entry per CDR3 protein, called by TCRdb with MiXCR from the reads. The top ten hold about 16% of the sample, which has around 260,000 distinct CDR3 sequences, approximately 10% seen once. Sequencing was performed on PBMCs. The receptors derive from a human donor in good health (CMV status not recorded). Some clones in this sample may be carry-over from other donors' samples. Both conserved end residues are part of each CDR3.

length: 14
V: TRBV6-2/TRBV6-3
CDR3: CASTENSSGNTIYF

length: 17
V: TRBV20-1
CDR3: CSAPHPTSGGITDTQYF

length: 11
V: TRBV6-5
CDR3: CASRRGETQYF

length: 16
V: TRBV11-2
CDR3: CASSLPGLGVSTEAFF

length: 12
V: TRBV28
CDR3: CASSIRNQPQHF

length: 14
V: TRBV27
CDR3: CASSRRGVGDTQYF

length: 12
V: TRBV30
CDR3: CAWSQGTETQYF

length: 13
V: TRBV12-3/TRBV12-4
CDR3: CASRGGINSPLHF

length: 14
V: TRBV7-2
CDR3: CASSSGQMNTEAFF

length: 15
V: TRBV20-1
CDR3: CSASTPGQSTYEQYF

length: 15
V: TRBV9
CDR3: CASSVGGVRANVLTF

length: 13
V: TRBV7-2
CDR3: CASSSQAFNEQFF

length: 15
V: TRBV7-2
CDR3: CASSLGQGVTDTQYF

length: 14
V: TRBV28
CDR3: CASRSAGRLAGQYF

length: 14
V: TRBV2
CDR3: CASSEGLPPNEQFF

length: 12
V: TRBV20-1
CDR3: CSANTALYEQYF

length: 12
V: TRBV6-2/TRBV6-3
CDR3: CASSPRNQPQHF

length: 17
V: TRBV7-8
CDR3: CASSLVGIHSYNSPLHF

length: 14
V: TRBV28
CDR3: CASSPPGGAYGYTF

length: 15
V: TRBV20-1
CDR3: CSAAVAGVFGETQYF

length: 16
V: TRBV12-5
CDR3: CASGFATGAAGNTIYF

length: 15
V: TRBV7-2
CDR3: CASSPQGGYNNEQFF

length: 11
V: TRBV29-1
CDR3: CSVEGLTEQFF

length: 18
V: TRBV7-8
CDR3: CASSPQARAQRGNQPQHF

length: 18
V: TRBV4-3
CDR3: CASSQDGTAISSGNTIYF

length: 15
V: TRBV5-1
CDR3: CASSPGTGNYQPQHF

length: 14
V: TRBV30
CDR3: CAWSVQPGFGAYTF

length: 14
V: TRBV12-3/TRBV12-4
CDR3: CASSLGQPQETQYF

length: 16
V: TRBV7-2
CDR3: CASSFRRQGYTDTQYF

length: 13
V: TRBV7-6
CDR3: CASSLGTRDEQYF

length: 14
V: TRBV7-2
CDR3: CASRLNALNTEAFF

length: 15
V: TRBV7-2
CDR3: CASSLGGAPAYEQYF

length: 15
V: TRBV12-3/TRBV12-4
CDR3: CASSASAGGTGELFF

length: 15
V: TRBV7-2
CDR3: CASSLPGSFFYGYTF

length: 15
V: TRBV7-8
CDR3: CASSGRLAGGGEQFF

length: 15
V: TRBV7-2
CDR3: CATNRGASYNSPLHF

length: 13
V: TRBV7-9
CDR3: CASSPGLSQTQYF

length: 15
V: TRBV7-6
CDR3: CASSLGTGGYQPQHF

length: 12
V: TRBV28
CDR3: CASSGVRGELFF

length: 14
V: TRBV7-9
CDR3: CASSFYLDSTEAFF

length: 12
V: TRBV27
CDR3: CAALDTRGEAFF

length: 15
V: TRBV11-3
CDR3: CASSATGTVNTEAFF

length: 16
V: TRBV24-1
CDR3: CATSDLSGTPQETQYF

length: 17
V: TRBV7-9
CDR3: CASSLAGGGKVQETQYF

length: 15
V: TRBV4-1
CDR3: CASSQGPGGTDTQYF

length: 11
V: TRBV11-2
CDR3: CATGLTGEQYF

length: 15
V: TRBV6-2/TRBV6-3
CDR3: CASRGDWSGTYEQYF

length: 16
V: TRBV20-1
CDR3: CSARRGAGVDTGELFF

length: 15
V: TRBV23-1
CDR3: CASSRHGRRNQPQHF

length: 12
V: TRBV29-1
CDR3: CSVDGQGLEQYF

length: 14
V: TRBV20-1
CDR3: CSVPGQATTDTQYF

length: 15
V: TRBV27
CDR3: CASSSGGQPDEKLFF

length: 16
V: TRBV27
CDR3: CASSLKGLAGGNEQFF

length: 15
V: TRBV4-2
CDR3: CASSQDRGAGTEAFF

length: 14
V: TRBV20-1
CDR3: CSARVGNSNQPQHF

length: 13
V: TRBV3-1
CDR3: CASSQGHDTGYTF

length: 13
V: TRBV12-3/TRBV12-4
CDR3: CASSRDRVRGYTF

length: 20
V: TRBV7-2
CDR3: CASSLARSFGTGAGANVLTF

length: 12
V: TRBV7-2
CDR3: CASSFDAGSYTF

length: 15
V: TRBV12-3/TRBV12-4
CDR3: CASSLEGRGNTEAFF